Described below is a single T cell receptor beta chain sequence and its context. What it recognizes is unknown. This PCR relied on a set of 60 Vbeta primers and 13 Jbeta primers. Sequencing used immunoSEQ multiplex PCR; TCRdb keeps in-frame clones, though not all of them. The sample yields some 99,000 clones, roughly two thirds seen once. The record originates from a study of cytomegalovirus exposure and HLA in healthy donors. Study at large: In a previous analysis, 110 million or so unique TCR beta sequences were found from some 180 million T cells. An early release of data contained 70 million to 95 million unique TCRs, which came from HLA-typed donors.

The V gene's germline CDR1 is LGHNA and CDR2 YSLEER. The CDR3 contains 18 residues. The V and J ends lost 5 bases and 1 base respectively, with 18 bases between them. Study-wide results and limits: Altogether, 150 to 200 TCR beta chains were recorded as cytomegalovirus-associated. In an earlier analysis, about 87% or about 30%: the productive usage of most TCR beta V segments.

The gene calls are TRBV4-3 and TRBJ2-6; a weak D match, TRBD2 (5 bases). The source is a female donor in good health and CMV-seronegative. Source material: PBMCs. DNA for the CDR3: TGCGCCAGCAGCAGATATGAGGACTTCACTTCTGGGGCCAACGTCCTGACTTTC. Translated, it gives CASSRYEDFTSGANVLTF.